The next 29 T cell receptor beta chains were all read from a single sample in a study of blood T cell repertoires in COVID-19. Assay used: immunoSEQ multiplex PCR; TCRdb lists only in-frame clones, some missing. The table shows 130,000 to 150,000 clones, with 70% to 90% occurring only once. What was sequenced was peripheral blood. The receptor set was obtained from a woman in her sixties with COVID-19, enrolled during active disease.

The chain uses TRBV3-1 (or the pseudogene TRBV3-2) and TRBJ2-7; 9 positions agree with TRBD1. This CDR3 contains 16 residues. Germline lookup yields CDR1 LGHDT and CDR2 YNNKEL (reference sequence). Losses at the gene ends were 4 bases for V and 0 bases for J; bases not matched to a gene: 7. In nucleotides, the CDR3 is TGTGCCAGCAGCCCGGGGACAGGGTACAGCTCCTACGAGCAGTACTTC. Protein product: CASSPGTGYSSYEQYF.

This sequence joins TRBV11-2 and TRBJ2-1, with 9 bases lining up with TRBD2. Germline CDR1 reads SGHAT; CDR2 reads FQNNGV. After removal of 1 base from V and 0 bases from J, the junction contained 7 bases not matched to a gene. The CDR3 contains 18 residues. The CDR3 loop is CASSLGLAGFSSYNEQFF. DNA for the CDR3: TGTGCCAGCAGCTTAGGGCTAGCGGGGTTTAGCTCCTACAATGAGCAGTTCTTC.

The CDR3 loop is CSVRMGWSGPQETQYF. The DNA of the CDR3 is TGCAGCGTGAGGATGGGGTGGAGCGGACCCCAAGAGACCCAGTACTTC. J is TRBJ2-5 and V is TRBV29-1, with D perhaps matching TRBD2 (5 bases). The V and J ends lost 6 bases and 1 base respectively, with 21 bases between them. CDR1 and CDR2 from the germline V gene are SQVTM and ANQGSEA. There are 16 residues in the CDR3.

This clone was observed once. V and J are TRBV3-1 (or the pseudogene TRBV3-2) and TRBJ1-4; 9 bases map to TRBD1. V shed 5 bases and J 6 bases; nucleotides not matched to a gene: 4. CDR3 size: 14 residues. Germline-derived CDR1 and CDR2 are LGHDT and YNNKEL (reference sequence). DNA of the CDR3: TGTGCCAGCAGCAAACAGGGGGCGGATGAAAAACTGTTTTTT. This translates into CASSKQGADEKLFF.

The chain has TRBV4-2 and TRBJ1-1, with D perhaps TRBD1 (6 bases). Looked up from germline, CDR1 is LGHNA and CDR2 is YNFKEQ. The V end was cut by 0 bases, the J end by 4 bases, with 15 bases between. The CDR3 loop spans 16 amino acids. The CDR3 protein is CASSQDRAGDGTEAFF. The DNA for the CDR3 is TGTGCCAGCAGCCAAGATAGGGCAGGGGACGGCACTGAAGCTTTCTTT.

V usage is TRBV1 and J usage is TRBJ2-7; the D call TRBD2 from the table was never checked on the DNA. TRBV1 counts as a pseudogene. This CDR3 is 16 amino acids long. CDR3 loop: CTSSASPRHYSYEQYF. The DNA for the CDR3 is TGCACCAGCAGCGCAAGCCCCCGGCACTACTCCTACGAGCAGTACTTC.

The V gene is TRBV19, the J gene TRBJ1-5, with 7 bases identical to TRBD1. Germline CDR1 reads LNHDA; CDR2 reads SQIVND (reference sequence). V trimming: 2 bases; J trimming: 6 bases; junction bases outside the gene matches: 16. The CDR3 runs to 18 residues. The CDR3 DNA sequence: TGTGCCAGTAGTATACCCTCCTGGACAGGAGAGTTAGGTCAGCCCCAGCATTTT. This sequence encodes CASSIPSWTGELGQPQHF.

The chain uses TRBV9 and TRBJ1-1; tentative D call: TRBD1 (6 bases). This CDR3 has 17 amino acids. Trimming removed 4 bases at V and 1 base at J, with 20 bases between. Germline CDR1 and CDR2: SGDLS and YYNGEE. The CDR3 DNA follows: TGTGCCAGCAGCCTTGGACCGGGGGGCGCTGGGAACACTGAAGCTTTCTTT. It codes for CASSLGPGGAGNTEAFF.

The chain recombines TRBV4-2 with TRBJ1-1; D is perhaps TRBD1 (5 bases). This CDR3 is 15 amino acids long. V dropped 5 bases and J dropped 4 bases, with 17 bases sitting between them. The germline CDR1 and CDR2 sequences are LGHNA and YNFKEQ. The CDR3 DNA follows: TGTGCCAGCAGCAAAGGGAGGGGAACGCGCACTGAAGCTTTCTTT. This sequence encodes CASSKGRGTRTEAFF.

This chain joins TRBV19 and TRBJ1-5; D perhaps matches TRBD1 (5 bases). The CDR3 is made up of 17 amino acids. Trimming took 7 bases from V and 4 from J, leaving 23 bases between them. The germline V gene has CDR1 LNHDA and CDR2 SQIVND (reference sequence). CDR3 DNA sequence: TGTGCCAGTACCCCAAGGGGTCAAGTCCCCGGGAATCAGCCCCAGCATTTT. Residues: CASTPRGQVPGNQPQHF.

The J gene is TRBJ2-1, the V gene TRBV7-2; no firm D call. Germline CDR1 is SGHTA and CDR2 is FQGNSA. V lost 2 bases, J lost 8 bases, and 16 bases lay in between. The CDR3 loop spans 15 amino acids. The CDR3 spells CASSLLGTYKDEQFF. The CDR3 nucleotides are TGTGCCAGCAGCTTACTGGGCACGTACAAGGATGAGCAGTTCTTC.

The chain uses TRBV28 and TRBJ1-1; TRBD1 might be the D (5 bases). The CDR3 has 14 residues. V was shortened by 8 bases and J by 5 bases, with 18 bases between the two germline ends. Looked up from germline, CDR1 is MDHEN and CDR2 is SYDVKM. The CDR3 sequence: CASGSDQGWTEAFF. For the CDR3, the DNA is TGTGCCAGCGGCTCTGATCAGGGTTGGACTGAAGCTTTCTTT.

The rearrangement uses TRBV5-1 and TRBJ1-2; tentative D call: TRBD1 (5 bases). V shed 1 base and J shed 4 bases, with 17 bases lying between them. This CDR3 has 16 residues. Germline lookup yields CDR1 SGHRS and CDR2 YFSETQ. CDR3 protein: CASSLTGDSRLYGYTF. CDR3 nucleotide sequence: TGCGCCAGCAGCTTGACAGGAGACAGCAGACTCTATGGCTACACCTTC.

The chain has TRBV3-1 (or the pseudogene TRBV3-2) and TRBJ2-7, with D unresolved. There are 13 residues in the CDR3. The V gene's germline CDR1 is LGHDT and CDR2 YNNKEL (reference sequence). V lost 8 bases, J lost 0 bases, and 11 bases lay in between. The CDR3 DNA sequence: TGTGCCAGCCAGAACATTGGCTCCTACGAGCAGTACTTC. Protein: CASQNIGSYEQYF.

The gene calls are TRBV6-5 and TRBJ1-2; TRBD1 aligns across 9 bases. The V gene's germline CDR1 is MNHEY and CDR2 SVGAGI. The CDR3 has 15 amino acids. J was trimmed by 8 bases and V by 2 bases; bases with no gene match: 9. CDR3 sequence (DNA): TGTGCCAGCAGTTACGGCACAGGGGGCTTACGAGGCTACACCTTC. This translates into CASSYGTGGLRGYTF.

In nucleotides, the CDR3 is TGTGCCAGCGGGCCCCTGGGACTCAGCTCTGGAAACACCATATATTTT. It specifies CASGPLGLSSGNTIYF. V and J are TRBV3-1 (or the pseudogene TRBV3-2) and TRBJ1-3; possibly TRBD1 for D (5 bases). Trimming cost V 8 bases and J 0 bases, with 17 bases left between them. This CDR3 has 16 residues. Germline V CDR1 and CDR2: LGHDT, YNNKEL (reference sequence).

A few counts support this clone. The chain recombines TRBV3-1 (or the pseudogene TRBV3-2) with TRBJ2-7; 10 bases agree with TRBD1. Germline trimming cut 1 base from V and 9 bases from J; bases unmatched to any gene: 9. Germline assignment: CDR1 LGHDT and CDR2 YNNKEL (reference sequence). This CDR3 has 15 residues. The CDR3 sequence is CASSQAARGQGLQYF. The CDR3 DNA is TGTGCCAGCAGCCAAGCTGCGCGGGGACAGGGGTTGCAGTACTTC.

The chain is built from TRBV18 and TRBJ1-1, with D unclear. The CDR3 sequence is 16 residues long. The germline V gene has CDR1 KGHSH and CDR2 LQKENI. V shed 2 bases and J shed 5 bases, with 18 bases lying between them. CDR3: CASSPSGHREGTEAFF. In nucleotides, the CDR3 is TGTGCCAGCTCACCAAGTGGCCACCGGGAGGGAACTGAAGCTTTCTTT.

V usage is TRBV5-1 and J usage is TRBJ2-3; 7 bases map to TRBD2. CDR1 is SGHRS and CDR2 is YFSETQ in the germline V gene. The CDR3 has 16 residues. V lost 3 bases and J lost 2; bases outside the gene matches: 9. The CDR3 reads CASSYRGSGPTDTQYF. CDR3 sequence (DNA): TGCGCCAGCAGCTACCGGGGTAGCGGGCCCACAGATACGCAGTATTTT.

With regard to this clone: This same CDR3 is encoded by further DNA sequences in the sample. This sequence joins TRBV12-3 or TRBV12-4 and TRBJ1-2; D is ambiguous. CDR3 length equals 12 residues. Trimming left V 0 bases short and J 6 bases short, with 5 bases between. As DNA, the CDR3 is TGTGCCAGCAGTTTAGCACGGGATGGCTACACCTTC. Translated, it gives CASSLARDGYTF.

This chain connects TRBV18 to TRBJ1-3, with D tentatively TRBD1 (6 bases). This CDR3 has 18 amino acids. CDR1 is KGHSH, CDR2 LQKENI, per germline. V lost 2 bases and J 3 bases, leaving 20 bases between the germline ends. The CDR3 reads CASSPYRVFSNHGNTIYF. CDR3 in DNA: TGTGCCAGCTCACCATACAGGGTTTTTTCTAACCATGGAAACACCATATATTTT.

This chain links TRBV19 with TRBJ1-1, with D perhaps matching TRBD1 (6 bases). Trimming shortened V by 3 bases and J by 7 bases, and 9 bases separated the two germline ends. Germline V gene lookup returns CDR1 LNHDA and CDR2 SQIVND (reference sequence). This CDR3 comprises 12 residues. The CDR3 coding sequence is TGTGCCAGTAGTATTGAAGGGGGTGAAGCTTTCTTT. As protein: CASSIEGGEAFF.

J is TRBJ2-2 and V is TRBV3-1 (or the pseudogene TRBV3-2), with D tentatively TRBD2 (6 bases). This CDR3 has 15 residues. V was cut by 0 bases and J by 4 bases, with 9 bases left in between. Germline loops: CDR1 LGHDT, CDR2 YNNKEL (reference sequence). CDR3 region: CASSQDWRGTGELFF. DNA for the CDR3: TGTGCCAGCAGCCAAGATTGGCGGGGCACCGGGGAGCTGTTTTTT.

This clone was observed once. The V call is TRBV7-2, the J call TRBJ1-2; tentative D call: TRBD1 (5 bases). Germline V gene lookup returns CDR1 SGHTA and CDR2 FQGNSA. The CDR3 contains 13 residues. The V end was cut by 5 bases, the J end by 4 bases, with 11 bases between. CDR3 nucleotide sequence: TGTGCCAGCAGCACGGGGGGATTCTATGGCTACACCTTC. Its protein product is CASSTGGFYGYTF.

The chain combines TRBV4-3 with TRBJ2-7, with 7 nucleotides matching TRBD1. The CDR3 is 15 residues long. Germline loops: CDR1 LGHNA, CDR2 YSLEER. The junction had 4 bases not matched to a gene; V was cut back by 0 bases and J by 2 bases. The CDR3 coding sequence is TGCGCCAGCAGCCAAGATCACAGGGGAACCTACGAGCAGTACTTC. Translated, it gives CASSQDHRGTYEQYF.

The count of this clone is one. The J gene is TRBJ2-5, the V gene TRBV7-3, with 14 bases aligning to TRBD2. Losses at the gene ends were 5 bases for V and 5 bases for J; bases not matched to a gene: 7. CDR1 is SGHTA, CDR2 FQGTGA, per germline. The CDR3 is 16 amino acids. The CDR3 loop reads CASSQRLAGGRETQYF. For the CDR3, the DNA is TGTGCCAGCAGCCAACGACTAGCGGGGGGGCGTGAGACCCAGTACTTC.

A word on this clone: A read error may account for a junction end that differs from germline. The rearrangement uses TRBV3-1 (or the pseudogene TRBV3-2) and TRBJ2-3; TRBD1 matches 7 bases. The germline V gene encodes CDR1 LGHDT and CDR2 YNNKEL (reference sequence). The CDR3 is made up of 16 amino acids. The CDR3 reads CASRQGGRAHTDTQYF. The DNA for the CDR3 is TGTGCCAGCAGACAAGGGGGCAGGGCTCACACAGATACGCAGTATTTT.

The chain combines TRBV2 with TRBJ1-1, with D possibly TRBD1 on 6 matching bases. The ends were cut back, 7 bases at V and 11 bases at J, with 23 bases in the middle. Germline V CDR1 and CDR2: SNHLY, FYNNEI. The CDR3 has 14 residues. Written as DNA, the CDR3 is TGTGCCAGCAAGGGGAGCGGGGGCGGCGGGGACGCTTTCTTT. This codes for CASKGSGGGGDAFF.

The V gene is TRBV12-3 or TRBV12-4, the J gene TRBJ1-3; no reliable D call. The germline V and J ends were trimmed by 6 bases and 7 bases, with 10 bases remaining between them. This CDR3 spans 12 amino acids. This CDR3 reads CASSNSGNTIYF. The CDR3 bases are TGTGCCAGCAGCAACTCCGGGAACACCATATATTTT.